This TCR beta chain was captured in a study of blood T cell repertoires in COVID-19. Residents of about two dozen US areas, aged about 18 to 100 years, made up the participants. Participants had their cohort set by participant-reported clinical history. Germline V CDR1 and CDR2: SGDLS, YYNGEE. V lost 3 bases to trimming and J lost 5 bases; unmatched junction nucleotides: 8. This CDR3 is built from 16 residues. The table came from immunoSEQ multiplex PCR; TCRdb's copy has only in-frame clones and leaves some out. The sample shows approximately 360,000 clones, around 89% of them seen only once. Material for sequencing was PBMCs or T cells enriched from blood (not recorded which). V and J are TRBV9 and TRBJ2-5; TRBD2 aligns across 12 bases. The sequence was collected from a woman younger than 45 with acute COVID-19. The DNA for the CDR3 is TGTGCCAGCAGCGCCGGCGGGGGACTAGCGGGCGAGACCCAGTACTTC. Its translation: CASSAGGGLAGETQYF.